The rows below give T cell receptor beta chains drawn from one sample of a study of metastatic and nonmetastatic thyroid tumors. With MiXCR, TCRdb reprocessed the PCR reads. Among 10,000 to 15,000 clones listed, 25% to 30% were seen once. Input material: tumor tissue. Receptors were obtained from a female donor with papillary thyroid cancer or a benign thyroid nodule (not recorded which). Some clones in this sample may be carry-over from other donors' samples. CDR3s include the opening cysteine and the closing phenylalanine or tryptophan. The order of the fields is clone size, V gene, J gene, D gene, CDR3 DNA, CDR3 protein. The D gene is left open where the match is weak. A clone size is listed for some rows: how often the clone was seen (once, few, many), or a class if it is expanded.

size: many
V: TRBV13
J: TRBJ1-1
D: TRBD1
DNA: TGTGCCAGCAGCTCCGACAGGGGGAACACTGAAGCTTTCTTT
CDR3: CASSSDRGNTEAFF

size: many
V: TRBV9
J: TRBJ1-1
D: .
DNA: TGTGCCAGCAGCGTAGCAGAGGACGTGAACACTGAAGCTTTCTTT
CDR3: CASSVAEDVNTEAFF

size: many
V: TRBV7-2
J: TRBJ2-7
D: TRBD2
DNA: TGTGCCAGCAGGCAACCGGGACTACCTCGTGAGCAGTACTTC
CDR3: CASRQPGLPREQYF

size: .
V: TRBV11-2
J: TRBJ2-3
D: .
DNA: TGTGCCAGCATCTTAGGAGGTGATACGCAGTATTTT
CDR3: CASILGGDTQYF

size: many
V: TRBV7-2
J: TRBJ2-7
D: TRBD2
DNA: TGTGCCAGCAGCTTAGGTGGAACGGGAGGGAACGAGCAGTACTTC
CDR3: CASSLGGTGGNEQYF

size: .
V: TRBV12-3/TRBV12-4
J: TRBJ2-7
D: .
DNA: TGTGCCAGCACCGGTGGGATGGGCTACGAGCAGTACTTC
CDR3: CASTGGMGYEQYF

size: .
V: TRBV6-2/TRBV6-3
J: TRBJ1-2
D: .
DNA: TGTGCCAGCAGTAAATCATTAGGGAGGAGCAATAACTATGGCTGCACCTTC
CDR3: CASSKSLGRSNNYGCTF

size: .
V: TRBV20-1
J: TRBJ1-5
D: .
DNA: TGCAGTGTGTTCCGAAATAGCAATCAGCCCCAGCATTTT
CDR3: CSVFRNSNQPQHF

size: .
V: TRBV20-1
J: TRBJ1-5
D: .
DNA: TGCAGTGCTATGGGGGTCGGCGGACTCAATCAGCCCCAGCATTTT
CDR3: CSAMGVGGLNQPQHF

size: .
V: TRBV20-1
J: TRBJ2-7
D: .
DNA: TGCAGTGCTAGGCCAGGGGACCACCGAGACGAGCAGTACTTC
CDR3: CSARPGDHRDEQYF

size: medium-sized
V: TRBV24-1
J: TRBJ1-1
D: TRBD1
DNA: TGTGCCACCAGCCCGGGGGACAGATACACTGAAGCTTTCTTT
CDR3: CATSPGDRYTEAFF

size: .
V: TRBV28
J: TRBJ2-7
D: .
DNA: TGTGCCGGAGCTGTGGCGGGCCCTCCCTACGAGCAGTACTTC
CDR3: CAGAVAGPPYEQYF

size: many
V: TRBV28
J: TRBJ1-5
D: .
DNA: TGTGCCAGCAGTTTTATGAGGGGCAATCAGCCCCAGCATTTT
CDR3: CASSFMRGNQPQHF

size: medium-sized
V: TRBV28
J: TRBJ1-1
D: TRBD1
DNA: TGTGCCAGCAGTTACCGGGGACAGGGCGGTATCGAAGCTTTCTTT
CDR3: CASSYRGQGGIEAFF

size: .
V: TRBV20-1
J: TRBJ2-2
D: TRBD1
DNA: TGCAGTGCTAGAGATAGGGACAGGGGGAACACCGGGGAGCTGTTTTTT
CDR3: CSARDRDRGNTGELFF

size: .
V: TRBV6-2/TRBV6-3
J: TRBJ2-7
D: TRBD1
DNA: TGTGCCACCGGACAGGGTGTAGTCGAGCAGTACTTC
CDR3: CATGQGVVEQYF

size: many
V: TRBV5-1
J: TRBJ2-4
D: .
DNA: TGCGCCAGCAGCCCGGGACTCACTCTAGCCAAAAACATTCAGTACTTC
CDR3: CASSPGLTLAKNIQYF

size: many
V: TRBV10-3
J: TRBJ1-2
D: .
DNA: TGTGCCATCACCGACAGGAGCTATGGCTACACCTTC
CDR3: CAITDRSYGYTF

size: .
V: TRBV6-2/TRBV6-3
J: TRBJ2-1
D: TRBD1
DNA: TGTGCCAGCAGTTACTCGGACAGGGGGGGCAATGAGCAGTTCTTC
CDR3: CASSYSDRGGNEQFF

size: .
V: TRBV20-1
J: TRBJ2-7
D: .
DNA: TGCAGTGCCGCCCTTGGGGGGGGCACCTACTTAGGGGAGCAGTACTTC
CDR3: CSAALGGGTYLGEQYF

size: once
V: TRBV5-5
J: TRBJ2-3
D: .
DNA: TGTGCCAGCAGCTTGGGGCTTGCAGATACGCATTATTTT
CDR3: CASSLGLADTHYF

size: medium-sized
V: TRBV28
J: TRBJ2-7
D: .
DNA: TGTGCCAGCAGTTTTAGGCACGAGCAGTACTTC
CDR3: CASSFRHEQYF

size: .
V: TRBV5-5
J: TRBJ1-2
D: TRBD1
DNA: TGTGCCAGCAGCTACCCGGGACAGACGTATGGCTACACCTTC
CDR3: CASSYPGQTYGYTF

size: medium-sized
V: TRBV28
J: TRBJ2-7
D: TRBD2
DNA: TGTGCCAGCAGTTCGCGGGGGGGGAAAGCAAGAGACGAGCAGTACTTC
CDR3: CASSSRGGKARDEQYF

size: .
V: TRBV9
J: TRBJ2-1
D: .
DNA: TGTGCCAGCAGCGCAGAGGTCAGACAGGATTCATACAATGAGCAGTTCTTC
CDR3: CASSAEVRQDSYNEQFF

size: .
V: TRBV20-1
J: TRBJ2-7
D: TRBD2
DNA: TGCAGTGCTGATGGTACTAGCGGGAGCACCTACGAGCAGTACTTC
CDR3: CSADGTSGSTYEQYF

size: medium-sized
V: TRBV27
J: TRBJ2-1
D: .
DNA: TGTGCCAGCAGTTTATTGCCAGGGGTCAATGAGCAGTTCTTC
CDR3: CASSLLPGVNEQFF

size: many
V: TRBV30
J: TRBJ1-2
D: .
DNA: TGTGCCTGGAGTGTTTCACTGCGGGGCCTAATTTTC
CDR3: CAWSVSLRGLIF

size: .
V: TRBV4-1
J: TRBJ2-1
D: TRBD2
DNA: TGCGCCAGCAGGGGGGGGTGGGGTGAGCAGTTCTTC
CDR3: CASRGGWGEQFF

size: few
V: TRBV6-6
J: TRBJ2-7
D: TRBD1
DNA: TGTTCCAGCAGTTACTCGACAGGGGGCTACGAGCAGTACTTC
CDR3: CSSSYSTGGYEQYF

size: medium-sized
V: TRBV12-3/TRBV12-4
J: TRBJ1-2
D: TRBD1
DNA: TGTGCCAGCTCGGACAGGACGTACTATGGCTACACCTTC
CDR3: CASSDRTYYGYTF

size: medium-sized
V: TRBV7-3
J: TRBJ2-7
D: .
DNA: TGTGCCAGCTCCCTTCATAGGGCTTACGAGCAGTACTTC
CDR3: CASSLHRAYEQYF

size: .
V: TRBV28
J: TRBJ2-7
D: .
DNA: TGTGCCAGCAGCTACGACATTCGGGAGCAGTACTTC
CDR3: CASSYDIREQYF

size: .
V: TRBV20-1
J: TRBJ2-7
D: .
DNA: TGCAGTGCTAGTCATTGGCAATGGGCACCCTACGAGCAGTACTTC
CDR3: CSASHWQWAPYEQYF

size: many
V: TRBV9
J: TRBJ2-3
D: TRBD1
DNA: TGTGCCAGCAGCGTAGAGGGACAGGCCACAGATACGCAGTATTTT
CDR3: CASSVEGQATDTQYF

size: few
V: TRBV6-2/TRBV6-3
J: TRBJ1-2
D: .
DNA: TGTTCCAGCAGTTACTCTGGTGAGCACCCTAGGGTCACCTTC
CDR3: CSSSYSGEHPRVTF

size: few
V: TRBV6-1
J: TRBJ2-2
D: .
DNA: TGTGCCAGCAGTGTAAGAGGTGGCGTAAACACCGCGGAGCTGTTTTTT
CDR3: CASSVRGGVNTAELFF

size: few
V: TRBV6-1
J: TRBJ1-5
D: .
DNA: TGTGCCAGCAAGAAGGAAGTGATGAAGTATCAGCCCCAGCATTTT
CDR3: CASKKEVMKYQPQHF

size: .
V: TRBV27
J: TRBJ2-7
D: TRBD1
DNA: TGTGCCAGCATCCCGGCGGGACAGGGTTACGAGCAGCACTTC
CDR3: CASIPAGQGYEQHF

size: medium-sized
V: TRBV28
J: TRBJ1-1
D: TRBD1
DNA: TGTGCCAGCAGGGGGAGCGGGACAGGGGACACTGAAGCTTTCTTT
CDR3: CASRGSGTGDTEAFF

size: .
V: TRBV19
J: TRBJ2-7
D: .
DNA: TGTGCCAGTATAGGGGTCTACGATCAGTACTTC
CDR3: CASIGVYDQYF

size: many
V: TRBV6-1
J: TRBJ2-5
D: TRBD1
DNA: TGTGCCAGCACTAGGGACAGGAGATACCAAGAGACCCAGTACTTC
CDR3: CASTRDRRYQETQYF

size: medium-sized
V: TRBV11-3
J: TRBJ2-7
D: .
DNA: TGTGCCAGCAGCTTAGGAACAGGTAACTACGAGCAGTACTTC
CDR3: CASSLGTGNYEQYF

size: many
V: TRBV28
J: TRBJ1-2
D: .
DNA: TGTGCCAGCAGGCGGAGTGACTATGGCTACACCTTC
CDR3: CASRRSDYGYTF

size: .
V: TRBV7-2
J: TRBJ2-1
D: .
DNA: TGTGCCAGCAGCTCGCCCGCCCTGTACTACCCATACTTC
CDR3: CASSSPALYYPYF

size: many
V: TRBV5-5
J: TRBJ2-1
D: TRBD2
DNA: TGTGCCAGCAGCTTAGGACTAGTTGGGAATGAGCAGTTCTTC
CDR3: CASSLGLVGNEQFF

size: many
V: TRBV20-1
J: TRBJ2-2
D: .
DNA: TGCAGTGCTTTGCCCTTAACTAGAACCGGGGAGCTGTTTTTT
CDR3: CSALPLTRTGELFF

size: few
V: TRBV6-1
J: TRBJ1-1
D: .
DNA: TGTGCCAGCTGGCCACAGGGAGACATGAACACTGAGGCTTTCTTT
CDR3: CASWPQGDMNTEAFF

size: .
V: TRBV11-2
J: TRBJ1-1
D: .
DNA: TGTGCCAGCAGCAAGACAGGAGGGGTTGGCACTGAAGCTTTCTTT
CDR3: CASSKTGGVGTEAFF

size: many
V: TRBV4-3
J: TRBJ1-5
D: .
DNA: TGCGCCAGCAGCCAGGCCTATGGACAGAGCTTTAAACGAAGCAATCAGCCCCAGCATTTT
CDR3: CASSQAYGQSFKRSNQPQHF

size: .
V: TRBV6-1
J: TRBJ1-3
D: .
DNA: TGTGCCAGCAGTGAAGTGATGGGCTCTGGAAACACCATATATTTT
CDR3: CASSEVMGSGNTIYF

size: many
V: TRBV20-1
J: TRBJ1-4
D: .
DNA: TGCAGTGGGTGGGGTCTGGCGTTTAATGAAAAACTGTTTTTT
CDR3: CSGWGLAFNEKLFF

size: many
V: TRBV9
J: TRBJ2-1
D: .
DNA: TGTGCCAGCAGCGTAGGTCAGGGACGGGACAATGAGCAGTTCTTC
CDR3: CASSVGQGRDNEQFF

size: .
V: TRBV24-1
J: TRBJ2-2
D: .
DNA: TGTGCCACCAGCCTGCCCGGAGGGGCCACCGGGGAGCTGTTTTTT
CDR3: CATSLPGGATGELFF